The 12 T cell receptor beta chains below all came from one sample that was sequenced in a study of identical twins. One entry per CDR3 protein results from TCRdb running MiXCR on the 5' RACE reads. The sample lists roughly 250,000 distinct CDR3 sequences, more than 13% seen once, with 8.8% in the top ten. Material: memory (CD45RO+) T cells sorted from blood. All receptors come from a woman in her late teens or twenties in good health.

The rearrangement links TRBV2 to TRBJ2-3; D not resolved. CDR1 SNHLY and CDR2 FYNNEI come from the germline V gene. This CDR3 spans 10 amino acids. V dropped 8 bases and J dropped 5 bases, with 5 bases sitting between them. CDR3 region: CASGEDTQYF. The DNA for the CDR3 is TGTGCCAGCGGGGAAGATACGCAGTATTTT.

The chain carries TRBV7-3 and TRBJ2-3, with D perhaps TRBD2 (6 bases). V lost 3 bases and J 5 bases, leaving 15 bases between the germline ends. The CDR3 length is 15 residues. Germline CDR1 SGHTA, CDR2 FQGTGA. The CDR3 DNA sequence: TGTGCCAGCAGCTTGGGAACTAGCAATCAAGATACGCAGTATTTT. It is translated as CASSLGTSNQDTQYF.

V gene TRBV20-1 combines with J gene TRBJ2-7; no clear D gene. This CDR3 contains 14 residues. V was cut by 1 base and J by 6 bases, with 16 bases left in between. CDR1 is DFQATT, CDR2 SNEGSKA, per germline (reference sequence). CDR3 DNA sequence: TGCAGTGCTAGAGGAAGGGCAAGTCCGACCGAGCAGTACTTC. Translation: CSARGRASPTEQYF.

This clonotype has a handful of counts. The chain links TRBV5-6 to TRBJ2-1, with D tentatively TRBD1 (6 bases). This CDR3 region has 11 residues. Germline lookup yields CDR1 SGHDT and CDR2 YYEEEE. V lost 2 bases and J lost 13, with 10 bases in between. CDR3 residues: CASSFGRGQFF. CDR3 DNA: TGTGCCAGCAGCTTTGGCAGGGGTCAGTTCTTC. The full variable domain, rest sourced from reference TRBV5-6 and TRBJ2-1, is DAGVTQSPTHLIKTRGQQVTLRCSPKSGHDTVSWYQQALGQGPQFIFQYYEEEERQRGNFPDRFSGHQFPNYSSELNVNALLLGDSALYLCASSFGRGQFFGPGTRLTVL.

This sequence joins TRBV14 and TRBJ1-1; D unclear. Deletions cut 1 base from V and 2 bases from J, with 11 bases between. Per germline, CDR1 SGHDN and CDR2 FVKESK. This CDR3 spans 15 amino acids. The CDR3 reads CASSQAVGPNTEAFF. DNA of the CDR3: TGTGCCAGCAGCCAAGCCGTTGGGCCAAACACTGAAGCTTTCTTT.

This clonotype was found a few times. The chain couples TRBV5-1 to TRBJ2-1; 7 bases map to TRBD2. Germline CDR1 reads SGHRS; CDR2 reads YFSETQ. This CDR3 contains 17 residues. Trimming at V came to 4 bases and at J to 0 bases, leaving 10 bases not matched to a gene. This CDR3 is CASSPALGGSSYNEQFF. CDR3 bases: TGCGCCAGCAGCCCCGCTTTGGGGGGGAGCTCCTACAATGAGCAGTTCTTC.

This clonotype was seen a handful of times. V gene TRBV6-5 combines with J gene TRBJ2-7; TRBD1 matches 8 bases. The CDR3 consists of 16 residues. Germline V gene data show CDR1 as MNHEY and CDR2 as SVGAGI. V shed 2 bases, J shed 2 bases, and the junction held 8 bases outside the gene matches. The CDR3 DNA reads as TGTGCCAGCAGTTACCCCTCCGGGACAGGCACCTACGAGCAGTACTTC. Translation gives CASSYPSGTGTYEQYF.

The chain has TRBV25-1 and TRBJ2-7; TRBD1 matches 7 bases. V shed 7 bases, J shed 0 bases, and the junction held 6 bases outside the gene matches. Germline lookup yields CDR1 MGHDK and CDR2 SYGVNS. CDR3 length equals 14 residues. In DNA, the CDR3 is TGTGCCAGCACCAAGGACAGGAACTCCTACGAGCAGTACTTC. This gives the protein CASTKDRNSYEQYF.

This clonotype came up a few times. J is TRBJ2-2 and V is TRBV5-1; 8 positions match TRBD1. V was clipped by 5 bases and J by 6 bases; unmatched bases: 6. Germline CDR1 and CDR2: SGHRS and YFSETQ. The CDR3 sequence is 14 residues long. This CDR3 is CASRGLQGAGELFF. The CDR3 region has the DNA TGCGCCAGCAGGGGGTTACAGGGGGCCGGGGAGCTGTTTTTT.

The V and J genes are TRBV12-3 or TRBV12-4 and TRBJ2-5; TRBD2 agrees at 7 bases. This CDR3 is built from 12 residues. V shed 6 bases and J 6 bases; nucleotides not matched to a gene: 4. CDR3 sequence: CASRRGGKTQYF. CDR3 DNA: TGTGCCAGCAGGCGGGGAGGGAAGACCCAGTACTTC.

This clonotype was counted between two and nine times. The chain is built from TRBV27 and TRBJ1-5; D is possibly TRBD1 (6 bases). Germline lookup yields CDR1 MNHEY and CDR2 SMNVEV (reference sequence). Trimming shortened V by 10 bases and J by 6 bases, and 16 bases separated the two germline ends. This CDR3 contains 13 residues. The CDR3, as DNA: TGTGCCAACGCGCGGGGGCTTCGTCAGCCCCAGCATTTT. Amino acids: CANARGLRQPQHF.

The chain uses TRBV7-9 and TRBJ2-3; 9 bases fit TRBD1. Germline CDR1 is SEHNR and CDR2 is FQNEAQ (reference sequence). Germline trimming cut 5 bases from V and 5 bases from J; bases unmatched to any gene: 11. The CDR3 has 16 residues. This CDR3 is CASSPARTGEEDTQYF. The CDR3 DNA follows: TGTGCCAGCAGCCCCGCCCGGACAGGGGAGGAAGATACGCAGTATTTT.